This T cell receptor beta chain was captured by sequencing in a study of blood T cell repertoires in COVID-19. Study details: The origin of the acute and convalescent COVID-19 samples was the United States, Italy and Spain. The cDNA or gDNA used as material had been derived from T cells, B-cell-depleted T cells, or PBMCs.

This CDR3 region has 14 residues. V lost 4 bases and J 7 bases, leaving 12 bases between the germline ends. Germline V gives CDR1 SGDLS, CDR2 YYNGEE. The table came from immunoSEQ multiplex PCR; TCRdb's copy has only in-frame clones and leaves some out. The repertoire holds 200,000 to 250,000 clones, with about 85% as singletons. This sequence joins TRBV9 and TRBJ1-6; D is ambiguous. The TCR sequence derives from a woman between 55 and 75 years old who had recovered from COVID-19. The specimen sequenced was peripheral blood. The CDR3 DNA sequence: TGTGCCAGCAGCCCTAGGCGGAGCAATTCACCCCTCCACTTT. Protein product: CASSPRRSNSPLHF.